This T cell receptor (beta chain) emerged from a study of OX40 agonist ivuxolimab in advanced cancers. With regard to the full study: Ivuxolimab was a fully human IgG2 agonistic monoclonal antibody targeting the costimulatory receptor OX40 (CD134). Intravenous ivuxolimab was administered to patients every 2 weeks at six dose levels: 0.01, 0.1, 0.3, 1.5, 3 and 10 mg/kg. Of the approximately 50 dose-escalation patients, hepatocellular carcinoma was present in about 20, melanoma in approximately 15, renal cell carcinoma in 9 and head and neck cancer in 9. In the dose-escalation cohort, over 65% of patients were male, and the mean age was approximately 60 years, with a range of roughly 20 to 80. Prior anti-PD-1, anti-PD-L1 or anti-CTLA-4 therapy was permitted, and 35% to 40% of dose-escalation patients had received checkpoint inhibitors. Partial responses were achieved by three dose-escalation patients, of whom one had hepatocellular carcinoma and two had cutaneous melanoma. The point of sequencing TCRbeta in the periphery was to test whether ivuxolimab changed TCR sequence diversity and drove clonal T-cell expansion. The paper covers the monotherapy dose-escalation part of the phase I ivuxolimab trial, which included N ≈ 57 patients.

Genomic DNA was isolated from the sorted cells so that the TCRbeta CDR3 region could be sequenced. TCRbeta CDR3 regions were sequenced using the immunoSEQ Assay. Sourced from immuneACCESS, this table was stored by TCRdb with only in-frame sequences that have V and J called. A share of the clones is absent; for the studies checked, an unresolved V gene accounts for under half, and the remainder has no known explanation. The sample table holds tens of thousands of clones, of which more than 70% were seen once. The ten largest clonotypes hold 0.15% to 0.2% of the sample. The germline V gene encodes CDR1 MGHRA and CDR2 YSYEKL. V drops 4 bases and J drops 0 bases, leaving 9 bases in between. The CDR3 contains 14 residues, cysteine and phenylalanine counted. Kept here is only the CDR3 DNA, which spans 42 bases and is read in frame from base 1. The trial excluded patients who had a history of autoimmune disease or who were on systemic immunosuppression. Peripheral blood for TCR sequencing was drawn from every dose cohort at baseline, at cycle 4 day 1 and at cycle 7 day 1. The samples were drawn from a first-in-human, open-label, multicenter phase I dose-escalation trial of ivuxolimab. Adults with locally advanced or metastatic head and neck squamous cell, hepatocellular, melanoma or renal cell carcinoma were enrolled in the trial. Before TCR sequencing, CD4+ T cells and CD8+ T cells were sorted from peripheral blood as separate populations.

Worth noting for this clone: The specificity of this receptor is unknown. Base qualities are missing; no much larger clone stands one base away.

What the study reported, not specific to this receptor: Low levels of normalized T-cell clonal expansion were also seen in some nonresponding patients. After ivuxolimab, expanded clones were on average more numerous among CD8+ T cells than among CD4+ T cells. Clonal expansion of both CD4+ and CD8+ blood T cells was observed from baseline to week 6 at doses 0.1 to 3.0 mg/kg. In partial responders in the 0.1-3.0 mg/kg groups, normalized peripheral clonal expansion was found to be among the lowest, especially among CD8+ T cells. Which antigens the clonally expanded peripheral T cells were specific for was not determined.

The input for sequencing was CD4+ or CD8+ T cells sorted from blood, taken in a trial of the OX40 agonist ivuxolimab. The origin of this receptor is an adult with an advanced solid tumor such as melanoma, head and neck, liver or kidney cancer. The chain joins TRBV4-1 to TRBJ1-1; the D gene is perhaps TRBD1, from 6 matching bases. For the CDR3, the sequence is CASSLQGLNTEAFF. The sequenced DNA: TGCGCCAGCAGCCTACAGGGCCTGAACACTGAAGCTTTCTTT.